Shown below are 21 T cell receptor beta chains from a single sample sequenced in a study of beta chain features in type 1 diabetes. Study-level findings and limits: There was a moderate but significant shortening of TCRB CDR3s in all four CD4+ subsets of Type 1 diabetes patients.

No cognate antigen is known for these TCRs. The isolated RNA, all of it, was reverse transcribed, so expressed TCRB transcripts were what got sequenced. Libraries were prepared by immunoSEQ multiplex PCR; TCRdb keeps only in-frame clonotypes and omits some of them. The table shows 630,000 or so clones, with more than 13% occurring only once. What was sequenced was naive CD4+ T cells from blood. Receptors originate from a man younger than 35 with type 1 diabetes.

The CDR3 DNA sequence: TGCAGCGTTGATGAGGGGATGACTGGGAGGGCCAACGTCCTGACTTTC. It codes for CSVDEGMTGRANVLTF. V usage is TRBV29-1 and J usage is TRBJ2-6; either TRBD1 or TRBD2 may fit D (5 bases each). The CDR3 covers 16 residues. Per the germline V gene, CDR1 is SQVTM and CDR2 is ANQGSEA. V was cut by 3 bases and J by 5 bases, with 17 bases left in between. Filled out from reference TRBV29-1 and TRBJ2-6, the complete variable domain reads SAVISQKPSRDICQRGTSLTIQCQVDSQVTMMFWYRQQPGQSLTLIATANQGSEATYESGFVIDKFPISRPNLTFSTLTVSNMSPEDSSIYLCSVDEGMTGRANVLTFGAGSRLTVL.

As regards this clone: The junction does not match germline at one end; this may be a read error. The CDR3 region is CASSLVAGGRSFEQYF. CDR3 nucleotides: TGTGCCAGCAGCTTAGTCGCGGGGGGGCGCTCCTTCGAGCAGTACTTC. The rearrangement uses TRBV7-2 and TRBJ2-7, with 9 bases aligning to TRBD2. CDR1 SGHTA and CDR2 FQGNSA come from the germline V gene. This CDR3 is built from 16 residues.

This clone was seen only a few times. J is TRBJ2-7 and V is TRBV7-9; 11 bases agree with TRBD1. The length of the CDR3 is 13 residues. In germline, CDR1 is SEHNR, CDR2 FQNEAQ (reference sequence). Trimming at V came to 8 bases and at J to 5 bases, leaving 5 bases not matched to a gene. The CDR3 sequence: CASADRGLDEQYF. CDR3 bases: TGTGCCAGCGCGGACAGGGGGCTCGACGAGCAGTACTTC.

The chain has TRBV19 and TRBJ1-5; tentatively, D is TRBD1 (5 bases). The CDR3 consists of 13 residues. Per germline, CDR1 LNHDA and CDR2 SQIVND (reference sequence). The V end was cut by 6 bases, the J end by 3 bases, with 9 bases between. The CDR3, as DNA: TGTGCCAGTAGGGGACCCTACAATCAGCCCCAGCATTTT. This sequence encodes CASRGPYNQPQHF.

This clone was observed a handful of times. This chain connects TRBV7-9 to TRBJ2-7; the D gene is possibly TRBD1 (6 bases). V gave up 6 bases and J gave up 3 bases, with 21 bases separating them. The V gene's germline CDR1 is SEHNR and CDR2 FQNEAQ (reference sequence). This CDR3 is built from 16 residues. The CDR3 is CASRRGGDQRGYEQYF. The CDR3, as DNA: TGTGCCAGCAGAAGAGGGGGAGATCAACGCGGCTACGAGCAGTACTTC.

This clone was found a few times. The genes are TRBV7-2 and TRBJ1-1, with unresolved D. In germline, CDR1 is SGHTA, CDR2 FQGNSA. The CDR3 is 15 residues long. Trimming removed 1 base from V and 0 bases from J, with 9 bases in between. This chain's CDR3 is CASSLVEGLNTEAFF. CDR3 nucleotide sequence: TGTGCCAGCAGCTTAGTTGAAGGGCTGAACACTGAAGCTTTCTTT.

The DNA for the CDR3 is TGTGCCAGCAGCCCGGCACGTGGGGTCGGAGAGACCCAGTACTTC. It codes for CASSPARGVGETQYF. The chain recombines TRBV7-2 with TRBJ2-5; D remains unclear. This CDR3 is built from 15 residues. V dropped 5 bases and J dropped 4 bases, with 17 bases sitting between them. Germline V gives CDR1 SGHTA, CDR2 FQGNSA.

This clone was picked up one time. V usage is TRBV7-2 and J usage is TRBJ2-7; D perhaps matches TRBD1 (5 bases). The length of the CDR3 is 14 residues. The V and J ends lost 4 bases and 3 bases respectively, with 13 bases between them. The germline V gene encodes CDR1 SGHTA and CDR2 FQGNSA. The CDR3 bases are TGTGCCAGCAGCTCCTCGAGACAGATCTACGAGCAGTACTTC. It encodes CASSSSRQIYEQYF.

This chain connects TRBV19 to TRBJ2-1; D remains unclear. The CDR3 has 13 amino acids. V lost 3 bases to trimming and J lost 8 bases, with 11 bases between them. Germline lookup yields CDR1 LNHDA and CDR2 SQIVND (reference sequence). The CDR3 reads CASSIRTRDEQFF. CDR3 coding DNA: TGTGCCAGTAGTATCCGGACCCGGGATGAGCAGTTCTTC. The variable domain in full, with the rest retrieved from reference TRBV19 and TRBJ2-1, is DGGITQSPKYLFRKEGQNVTLSCEQNLNHDAMYWYRQDPGQGLRLIYYSQIVNDFQKGDIAEGYSVSREKKESFPLTVTSAQKNPTAFYLCASSIRTRDEQFFGPGTRLTVL.

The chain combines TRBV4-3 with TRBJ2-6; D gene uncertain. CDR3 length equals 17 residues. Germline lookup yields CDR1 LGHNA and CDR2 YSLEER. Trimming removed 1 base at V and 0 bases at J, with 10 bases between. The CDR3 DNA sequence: TGCGCCAGCAGCCAAGGACCGATGAGCTCTGGGGCCAACGTCCTGACTTTC. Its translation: CASSQGPMSSGANVLTF.

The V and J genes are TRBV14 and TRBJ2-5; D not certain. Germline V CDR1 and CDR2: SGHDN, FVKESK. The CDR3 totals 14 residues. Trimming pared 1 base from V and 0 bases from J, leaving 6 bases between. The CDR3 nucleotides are TGTGCCAGCAGCCAAGTGAACTACCAAGAGACCCAGTACTTC. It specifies CASSQVNYQETQYF.

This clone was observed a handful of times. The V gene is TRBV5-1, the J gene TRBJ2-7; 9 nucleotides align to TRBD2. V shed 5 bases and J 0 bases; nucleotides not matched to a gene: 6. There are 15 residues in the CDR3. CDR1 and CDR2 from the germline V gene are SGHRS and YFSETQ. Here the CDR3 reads CASRRLAENSYEQYF. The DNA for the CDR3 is TGCGCCAGCAGACGACTAGCGGAAAACTCCTACGAGCAGTACTTC.

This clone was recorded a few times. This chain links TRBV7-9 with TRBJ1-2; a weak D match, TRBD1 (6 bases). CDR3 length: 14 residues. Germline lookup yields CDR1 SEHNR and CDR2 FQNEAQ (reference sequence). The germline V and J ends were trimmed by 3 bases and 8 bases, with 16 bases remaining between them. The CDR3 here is CASSLDPGASGYTF. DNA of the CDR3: TGTGCCAGCAGCTTGGATCCGGGGGCCTCCGGCTACACCTTC.

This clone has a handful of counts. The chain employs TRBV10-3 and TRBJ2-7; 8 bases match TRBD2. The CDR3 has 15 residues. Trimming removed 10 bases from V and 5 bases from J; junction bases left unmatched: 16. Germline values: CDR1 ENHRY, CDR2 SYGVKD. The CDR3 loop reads CATMATSASGDEQYF. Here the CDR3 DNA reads TGTGCCACCATGGCGACTAGCGCATCAGGCGACGAGCAGTACTTC.

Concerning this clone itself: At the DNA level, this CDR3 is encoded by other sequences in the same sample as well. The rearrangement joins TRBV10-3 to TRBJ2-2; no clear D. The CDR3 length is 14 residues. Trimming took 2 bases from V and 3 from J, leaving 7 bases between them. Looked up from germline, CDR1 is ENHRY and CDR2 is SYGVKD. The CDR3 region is CAISENRDTGELFF. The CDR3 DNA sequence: TGTGCCATCAGTGAGAACAGAGACACCGGGGAGCTGTTTTTT.

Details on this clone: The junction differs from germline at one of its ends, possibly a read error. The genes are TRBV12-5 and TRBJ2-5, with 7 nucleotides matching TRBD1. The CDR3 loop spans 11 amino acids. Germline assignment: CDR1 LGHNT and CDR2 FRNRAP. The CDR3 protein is CASGLSGTAHF. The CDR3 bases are TGTGCTAGTGGTTTGTCCGGGACAGCCCACTTC. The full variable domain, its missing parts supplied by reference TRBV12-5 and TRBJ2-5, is DARVTQTPRHKVTEMGQEVTMRCQPILGHNTVFWYRQTMMQGLELLAYFRNRAPLDDSGMPKDRFSAEMPDATLATLKIQPSEPRDSAVYFCASGLSGTAHFGPGTRLLVL.

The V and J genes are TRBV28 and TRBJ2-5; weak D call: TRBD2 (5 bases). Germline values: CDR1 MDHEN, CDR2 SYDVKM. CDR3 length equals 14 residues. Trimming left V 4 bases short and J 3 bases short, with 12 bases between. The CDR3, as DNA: TGTGCCAGCAGTTCGCACGGGGAAGAAGAGACCCAGTACTTC. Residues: CASSSHGEEETQYF.

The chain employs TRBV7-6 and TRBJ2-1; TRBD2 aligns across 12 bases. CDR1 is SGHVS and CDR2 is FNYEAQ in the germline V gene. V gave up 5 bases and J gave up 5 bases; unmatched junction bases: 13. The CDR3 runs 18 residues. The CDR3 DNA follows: TGTGCCAGCAGCCCGCCTATAGGGCTAGCGGGGGGGAACAATGAGCAGTTCTTC. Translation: CASSPPIGLAGGNNEQFF.

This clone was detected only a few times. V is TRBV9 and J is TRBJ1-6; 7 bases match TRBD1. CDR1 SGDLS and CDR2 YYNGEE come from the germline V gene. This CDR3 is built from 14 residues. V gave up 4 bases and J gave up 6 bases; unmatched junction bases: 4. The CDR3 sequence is CASSRDSSNSPLHF. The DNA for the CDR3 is TGTGCCAGCAGCCGGGACAGCTCTAATTCACCCCTCCACTTT.

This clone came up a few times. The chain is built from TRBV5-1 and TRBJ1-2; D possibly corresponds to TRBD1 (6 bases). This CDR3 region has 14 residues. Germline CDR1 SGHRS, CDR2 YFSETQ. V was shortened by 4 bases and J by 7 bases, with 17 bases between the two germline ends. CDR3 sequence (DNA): TGCGCCAGCAGCCTACTCGACAGGAAGGGTGGCTACACCTTC. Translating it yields CASSLLDRKGGYTF.

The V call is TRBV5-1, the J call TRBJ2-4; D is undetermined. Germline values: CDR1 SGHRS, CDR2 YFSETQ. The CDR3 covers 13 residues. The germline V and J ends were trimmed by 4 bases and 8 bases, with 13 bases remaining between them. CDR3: CASSRWPGDIQYF. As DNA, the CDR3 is TGCGCCAGCAGCCGCTGGCCTGGGGACATTCAGTACTTC. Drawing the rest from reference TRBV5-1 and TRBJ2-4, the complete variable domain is KAGVTQTPRYLIKTRGQQVTLSCSPISGHRSVSWYQQTPGQGLQFLFEYFSETQRNKGNFPGRFSGRQFSNSRSEMNVSTLELGDSALYLCASSRWPGDIQYFGAGTRLSVL.